Listed here are 23 T cell receptor beta chains from one sample, sequenced in a study of blood T cell repertoires in COVID-19. Generated by immunoSEQ multiplex PCR, the TCRdb table keeps only in-frame clones and is missing some. The data show 200,000 to 250,000 clones, around 91% seen once. The sequenced sample was PBMCs or T cells enriched from blood (not recorded which). The receptor source for this set is a young man who had been exposed to COVID-19.

The chain is built from TRBV6-2 or TRBV6-3 and TRBJ1-4, with D uncertain. Per germline, CDR1 MNHEY and CDR2 SVGEGT. V was clipped by 5 bases and J by 8 bases, with 12 bases between them. This CDR3 region has 13 residues. CDR3 region: CASSPAGGEKLFF. CDR3 nucleotide sequence: TGTGCCAGCAGTCCCGCGGGTGGCGAAAAACTGTTTTTT.

This chain connects TRBV4-2 to TRBJ2-3, with no clear D. Germline assignment: CDR1 LGHNA and CDR2 YNFKEQ. This CDR3 has 16 residues. Trimming removed 2 bases at V and 1 base at J, with 13 bases between. The CDR3 DNA is TGTGCCAGCAGCCAACCCCTCGGCGGCGGCACAGATACGCAGTATTTT. As protein: CASSQPLGGGTDTQYF.

This clone has just one count. The gene calls are TRBV5-6 and TRBJ2-5; 8 nucleotides agree with TRBD1. Germline V gives CDR1 SGHDT, CDR2 YYEEEE. This CDR3 is built from 15 residues. V lost 6 bases, J lost 5 bases, and 12 bases stayed unmatched. CDR3 sequence (DNA): TGTGCCAGCACCCCCAACAGGGGGGCGCGGGAGACCCAGTACTTC. Its protein product is CASTPNRGARETQYF.

The chain employs TRBV28 and TRBJ1-5; the D gene is possibly TRBD1 (5 bases). Trimming took off 6 bases at V and 1 base at J, with 16 bases between the two ends. Germline CDR1 and CDR2: MDHEN and SYDVKM. This CDR3 has 16 amino acids. For the CDR3, the DNA is TGTGCCAGCAGCCTCCTCGGGGGGGGGAGCAATCAGCCCCAGCATTTT. It translates to CASSLLGGGSNQPQHF. Variable domain in full (rest from reference TRBV28 and TRBJ1-5): DVKVTQSSRYLVKRTGEKVFLECVQDMDHENMFWYRQDPGLGLRLIYFSYDVKMKEKGDIPEGYSVSREKKERFSLILESASTNQTSMYLCASSLLGGGSNQPQHFGDGTRLSIL.

The rearrangement joins TRBV9 to TRBJ2-7; 11 bases line up with TRBD1. The CDR3 length is 16 residues. V gave up 0 bases and J gave up 2 bases; unmatched junction bases: 4. The germline gives CDR1 SGDLS, CDR2 YYNGEE. In DNA form, the CDR3 reads TGTGCCAGCAGCGTAGCCGGGACAGGGGGACCCTACGAGCAGTACTTC. Translating it yields CASSVAGTGGPYEQYF.

This rearrangement joins TRBV30 to TRBJ2-7, with TRBD1 matching over 7 bases. CDR3 length: 12 amino acids. Losses at the gene ends were 5 bases for V and 0 bases for J; bases not matched to a gene: 1. Germline CDR1 and CDR2: GTSNPN and SVGIG (reference sequence). For the CDR3, the DNA is TGTGCCTGGGGGGACAGCTCCTACGAGCAGTACTTC. Encoded protein: CAWGDSSYEQYF.

This clone has a handful of counts. V gene TRBV6-4 combines with J gene TRBJ2-1, with 8 positions matching TRBD1. Losses at the gene ends were 6 bases for V and 6 bases for J; bases not matched to a gene: 10. The CDR3 length is 15 residues. Germline V gene sequence: CDR1 MRHNA, CDR2 SNTAGT. The CDR3 is CASSEGQDLTNEQFF. Written as DNA, the CDR3 is TGTGCCAGCAGCGAGGGACAGGATCTAACCAATGAGCAGTTCTTC.

About this clone: A junction boundary mismatches the germline segment, possibly from a read error. V gene TRBV7-8 combines with J gene TRBJ1-1, with D maybe TRBD1 (6 bases). The germline CDR1 and CDR2 sequences are SGHVS and FQNEAQ. This CDR3 contains 15 residues. CDR3 sequence reads: CASSVAGTQNTEAFF. The CDR3, as DNA: TGTGCCAGCAGCGTAGCCGGGACACAGAACACTGAAGCTTTCTTT. The full variable domain, its missing parts supplied by reference TRBV7-8 and TRBJ1-1, is GAGVSQSPRYKVAKRGQDVALRCDPISGHVSLFWYQQALGQGPEFLTYFQNEAQLDKSGLPSDRFFAERPEGSVSTLKIQRTQQEDSAVYLCASSVAGTQNTEAFFGQGTRLTVV.

The chain combines TRBV14 with TRBJ2-1, with a possible D match to TRBD2 (6 bases). CDR3 length: 13 residues. Germline CDR1 and CDR2: SGHDN and FVKESK. The V and J ends lost 1 base and 8 bases respectively, with 9 bases between them. The CDR3 region is CASSQVWGDEQFF. The DNA of the CDR3 is TGTGCCAGCAGCCAAGTCTGGGGGGATGAGCAGTTCTTC.

The gene calls are TRBV4-1 and TRBJ2-1, with D perhaps matching TRBD1 (6 bases). This CDR3 is 15 amino acids long. V was trimmed by 4 bases and J by 5 bases, leaving 15 bases between them. Looked up from germline, CDR1 is MGHRA and CDR2 is YSYEKL. This chain's CDR3 is CASSPFGTLNNEQFF. The CDR3 DNA reads as TGCGCCAGCAGCCCTTTCGGGACACTAAACAATGAGCAGTTCTTC.

The chain links TRBV4-2 to TRBJ2-5, with 8 bases fitting TRBD2. Germline assignment: CDR1 LGHNA and CDR2 YNFKEQ. Losses at the gene ends were 0 bases for V and 2 bases for J; bases not matched to a gene: 11. The length of the CDR3 is 18 residues. CDR3 DNA: TGTGCCAGCAGCCAAGATCTCGGGACTAGTGGGCGGCAAGAGACCCAGTACTTC. This gives the protein CASSQDLGTSGRQETQYF.

The chain couples TRBV9 to TRBJ2-4, with 10 nucleotides matching TRBD1. The CDR3 is 16 amino acids. V lost 3 bases and J lost 4; bases outside the gene matches: 7. The V gene's germline CDR1 is SGDLS and CDR2 YYNGEE. This chain's CDR3 is CASSAGTGEFKNIQYF. DNA of the CDR3: TGTGCCAGCAGCGCCGGGACAGGGGAGTTTAAAAACATTCAGTACTTC.

This clone has just a few counts. V gene TRBV19 combines with J gene TRBJ2-5; D may be TRBD2 (5 bases). The CDR3 consists of 13 residues. The V gene lost 7 bases and the J gene lost 10 bases, with 19 bases spanning the gap. CDR1 LNHDA and CDR2 SQIVND come from the germline V gene (reference sequence). The CDR3 spells CASTLGPGWDQYF. Here the CDR3 DNA reads TGTGCCAGTACCCTTGGCCCGGGGTGGGACCAGTACTTC.

V usage is TRBV13 and J usage is TRBJ2-7; the match to TRBD1 covers 7 bases. Germline V gives CDR1 PRHDT, CDR2 FYEKMQ (reference sequence). This CDR3 comprises 18 residues. V lost 5 bases, J lost 7 bases, and 23 bases stayed unmatched. The CDR3 nucleotides are TGTGCCAGCAGCAAAACTGGGTGGGGTCGACAGGGCGTTTTTGAGCAGTACTTC. Translating gives CASSKTGWGRQGVFEQYF.

This clone was seen just once. The chain employs TRBV6-5 and TRBJ1-5; TRBD1 is a possible D gene (6 bases). The CDR3 is 15 amino acids. V dropped 5 bases and J dropped 0 bases, with 11 bases sitting between them. Germline loops: CDR1 MNHEY, CDR2 SVGAGI. CDR3 DNA sequence: TGTGCCAGCAGTCCCTACAGGGATAGCAATCAGCCCCAGCATTTT. Translation gives CASSPYRDSNQPQHF.

Comment on this clone: The same CDR3 arises from other DNA sequences in this sample as well. The rearrangement uses TRBV27 and TRBJ2-7, with D tentatively TRBD2 (6 bases). Germline V CDR1 and CDR2: MNHEY, SMNVEV (reference sequence). The CDR3 totals 14 residues. Trimming cost V 5 bases and J 2 bases, with 13 bases left between them. Here the CDR3 reads CASSPGTGPYEQYF. CDR3 coding DNA: TGTGCCAGCAGTCCGGGGACTGGACCCTACGAGCAGTACTTC.

The rearrangement joins TRBV2 to TRBJ1-2; 9 bases align to TRBD1. V lost 10 bases, J lost 4 bases, and 13 bases stayed unmatched. The CDR3 is made up of 15 amino acids. Germline lookup yields CDR1 SNHLY and CDR2 FYNNEI. CDR3 loop: CATDRDRDLAYGYTF. The CDR3 region has the DNA TGTGCCACTGACCGGGACAGGGACCTTGCCTATGGCTACACCTTC.

This sequence joins TRBV15 and TRBJ1-1; D is possibly TRBD1 (5 bases). V was trimmed by 1 base and J by 2 bases, leaving 11 bases between them. The CDR3 consists of 15 residues. Germline-derived CDR1 and CDR2 are LNHNV and YYDKDF (reference sequence). The CDR3 loop reads CATSRARTNNTEAFF. CDR3 DNA: TGTGCCACCAGCAGAGCCCGGACAAATAACACTGAAGCTTTCTTT.

This clone is a singleton in its sample. The chain links TRBV12-3 or TRBV12-4 to TRBJ2-7; 7 bases agree with TRBD1. Trimming at V came to 9 bases and at J to 2 bases, leaving 4 bases not matched to a gene. The CDR3 sequence is 12 residues long. CDR3 region: CASSGQTYEQYF. CDR3 DNA: TGTGCCAGTTCGGGACAGACCTACGAGCAGTACTTC.

The chain recombines TRBV6-5 with TRBJ2-7; D is unresolved. The CDR3 loop spans 13 amino acids. Trimming shortened V by 11 bases and J by 0 bases, and 14 bases separated the two germline ends. CDR1 and CDR2 from the germline V gene are MNHEY and SVGAGI. The CDR3 sequence is CAGTRGSSYEQYF. The DNA for the CDR3 is TGTGCCGGCACCCGTGGTAGCTCCTACGAGCAGTACTTC.

V usage is TRBV15 and J usage is TRBJ2-3; 9 positions agree with TRBD2. The V and J ends lost 0 bases and 5 bases, in that order; junction bases with no gene match: 9. This CDR3 has 17 amino acids. The germline V gene encodes CDR1 LNHNV and CDR2 YYDKDF (reference sequence). The CDR3 DNA is TGTGCCACCAGCAGAGATTATCCTAGCGGGGCAGTAGATACGCAGTATTTT. This codes for CATSRDYPSGAVDTQYF.

V is TRBV5-5 and J is TRBJ1-2; TRBD1 matches 11 bases. CDR1 SGHKS and CDR2 YYEKEE come from the germline V gene (reference sequence). The CDR3 loop spans 13 amino acids. Trimming took 4 bases from V and 8 from J; bases not matched to a gene: 4. CDR3 sequence (DNA): TGTGCCAGCAGCCGCGGGACAGGGGGAGGCTACACCTTC. Translation: CASSRGTGGGYTF.

The CDR3 DNA reads as TGTGCCAGTAGCTCCACAGGGGGCTCCTACAATGAGCAGTTCTTC. Translation: CASSSTGGSYNEQFF. The V and J genes are TRBV19 and TRBJ2-1, with 8 nucleotides matching TRBD1. Germline loops: CDR1 LNHDA, CDR2 SQIVND (reference sequence). The V and J ends lost 6 bases and 0 bases, in that order; junction bases with no gene match: 4. This CDR3 comprises 15 residues.